This is a list of T cell receptor beta chains from one sample in a study of T-cell reconstitution after alpha-beta-depleted transplantation in children. TCRdb re-analysed the PCR reads in MiXCR, keeping a single row per CDR3 protein. This table holds about 90,000 distinct CDR3 sequences, roughly 8.8% found once. The specimen was PBMCs from the stem cell graft donor, collected from the stem cell graft. These receptors were obtained from a human donor who donated a stem cell graft to a child with congenital amegakaryocytic thrombocytopenia. The CDR3 runs from the conserved cysteine through the conserved F or W. A D gene is named only where the DNA matches it firmly. Clone size, where shown, is once, few, many, or a class for clones that have expanded.

D gene: TRBD2
J gene: TRBJ2-1
clone size: -
V gene: TRBV5-1
CDR3 DNA: TGCGCCAGCAGCCCGGCGGCACTAGCGGGAAATGAGCAGTTCTTC
CDR3 protein: CASSPAALAGNEQFF

D gene: TRBD1
J gene: TRBJ2-1
clone size: many
V gene: TRBV10-3
CDR3 DNA: TGTGCCATCAGTGATGGGACAGCCTACAATGAGCAGTTCTTC
CDR3 protein: CAISDGTAYNEQFF

D gene: -
J gene: TRBJ2-2
clone size: many
V gene: TRBV5-1
CDR3 DNA: TGCGCCAGCAGGGGGTTAGCCACCCTGCCGAACACCGGGGAGCTGTTTTTT
CDR3 protein: CASRGLATLPNTGELFF

D gene: -
J gene: TRBJ2-5
clone size: many
V gene: TRBV6-5
CDR3 DNA: TGTGCCAGCAGATCTCGGGCGGCTGAGACCCAGTACTTC
CDR3 protein: CASRSRAAETQYF

D gene: -
J gene: TRBJ2-3
clone size: -
V gene: TRBV4-3
CDR3 DNA: TGTGCCATGGGCCCAGGGGACCTCTGCGATACGCAGTATTTT
CDR3 protein: CAMGPGDLCDTQYF

D gene: TRBD2
J gene: TRBJ2-7
clone size: many
V gene: TRBV20-1
CDR3 DNA: TGCAGTGCTAGAGGACTAGCTCTCTACTACGAGCAGTACTTC
CDR3 protein: CSARGLALYYEQYF

D gene: TRBD2
J gene: TRBJ2-3
clone size: many
V gene: TRBV4-1
CDR3 DNA: TGCGCCAGCAGCCCTCAAGGGCGGGAGGTAAACCCAGATACGCAGTATTTT
CDR3 protein: CASSPQGREVNPDTQYF

D gene: TRBD2
J gene: TRBJ2-1
clone size: many
V gene: TRBV7-2
CDR3 DNA: TGTGCCAGCAGCACGCGGACTAGAAGATCCTACAATGAGCAGTTCTTC
CDR3 protein: CASSTRTRRSYNEQFF

D gene: -
J gene: TRBJ2-2
clone size: -
V gene: TRBV7-9
CDR3 DNA: TGTGCCAGCAGCAGGGACCAGAACACCGGGGAGCTGTTTTTT
CDR3 protein: CASSRDQNTGELFF

D gene: -
J gene: TRBJ1-1
clone size: few
V gene: TRBV14
CDR3 DNA: TGTGCCAGCAGCCAAATCAGGGGCACTGAAGCTTTCTTT
CDR3 protein: CASSQIRGTEAFF

D gene: -
J gene: TRBJ2-1
clone size: many
V gene: TRBV20-1
CDR3 DNA: TGCAGTGCGAGGGGGGCGAGACTAGCAGCCAATGAGCAGTTCTTC
CDR3 protein: CSARGARLAANEQFF

D gene: -
J gene: TRBJ2-5
clone size: -
V gene: TRBV7-2
CDR3 DNA: TGTGCCAGCAGCCCATCCGGGACCGCAGAGACCCAGTACTTC
CDR3 protein: CASSPSGTAETQYF

D gene: -
J gene: TRBJ2-5
clone size: many
V gene: TRBV20-1
CDR3 DNA: TGCAGTGCTAGTTCACCCCGAGTGGGGACCCAGTACTTC
CDR3 protein: CSASSPRVGTQYF

D gene: TRBD2
J gene: TRBJ2-3
clone size: many
V gene: TRBV6-5
CDR3 DNA: TGTGCCAGCAAGCGGGGGGGCTTAGGAGATACGCAGTATTTT
CDR3 protein: CASKRGGLGDTQYF

D gene: TRBD1
J gene: TRBJ2-3
clone size: -
V gene: TRBV20-1
CDR3 DNA: TGCAGTGCTCTAATCAGCCGGGACAGCCTCACAGATACGCAGTATTTT
CDR3 protein: CSALISRDSLTDTQYF

D gene: -
J gene: TRBJ2-1
clone size: many
V gene: TRBV20-1
CDR3 DNA: TGCAGTGCTGACCTATACAATGAGCAGTTCTTC
CDR3 protein: CSADLYNEQFF

D gene: TRBD2
J gene: TRBJ2-1
clone size: -
V gene: TRBV18
CDR3 DNA: TGTGCCAGCACAACTAGCGGGATATACAATGAGCAGTTCTTC
CDR3 protein: CASTTSGIYNEQFF

D gene: -
J gene: TRBJ2-7
clone size: many
V gene: TRBV12-3/TRBV12-4
CDR3 DNA: TGTGCCAGCAGTTTGAGGTCCGGTAGCGGCTACGAGCAGTACTTC
CDR3 protein: CASSLRSGSGYEQYF

D gene: -
J gene: TRBJ2-3
clone size: many
V gene: TRBV11-1
CDR3 DNA: TGTGCCAGCAGCTTATGGGTCCTAAAGAACCCAGATCGAGGGATAACGCAGTATTTT
CDR3 protein: CASSLWVLKNPDRGITQYF

D gene: TRBD1
J gene: TRBJ2-2
clone size: many
V gene: TRBV7-2
CDR3 DNA: TGTGCCAGCAGCTTGTCCCCTGTGACAGGGGATACCGGGGAGCTGTTTTTT
CDR3 protein: CASSLSPVTGDTGELFF

D gene: -
J gene: TRBJ2-7
clone size: -
V gene: TRBV7-2
CDR3 DNA: TGTGCCAGCAGCTTAGGGGGGGAAAGGGAGCAGTACTTC
CDR3 protein: CASSLGGEREQYF

D gene: TRBD1
J gene: TRBJ2-7
clone size: many
V gene: TRBV7-2
CDR3 DNA: TGTGCCAGCAATCGTGGGACAGGGATTTCCTACGAGCAGTACTTC
CDR3 protein: CASNRGTGISYEQYF